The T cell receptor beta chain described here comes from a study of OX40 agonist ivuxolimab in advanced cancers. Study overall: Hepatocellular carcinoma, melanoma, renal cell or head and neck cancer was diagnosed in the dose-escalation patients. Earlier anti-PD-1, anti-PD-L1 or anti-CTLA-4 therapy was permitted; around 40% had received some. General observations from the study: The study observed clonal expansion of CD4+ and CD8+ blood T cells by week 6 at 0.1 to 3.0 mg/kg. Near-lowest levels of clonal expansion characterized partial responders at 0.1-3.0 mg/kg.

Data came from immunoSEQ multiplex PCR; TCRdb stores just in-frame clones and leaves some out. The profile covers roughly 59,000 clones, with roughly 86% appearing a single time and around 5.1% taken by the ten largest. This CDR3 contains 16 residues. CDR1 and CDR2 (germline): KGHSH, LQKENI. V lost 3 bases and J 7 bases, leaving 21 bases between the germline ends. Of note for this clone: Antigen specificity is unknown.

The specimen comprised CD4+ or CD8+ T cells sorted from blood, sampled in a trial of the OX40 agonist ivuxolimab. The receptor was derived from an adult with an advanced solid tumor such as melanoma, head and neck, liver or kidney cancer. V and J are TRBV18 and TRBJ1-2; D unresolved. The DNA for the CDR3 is TGTGCCAGCTCACCGACCGCGGTAGTGGGATTACTTGGCTACACCTTC. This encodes CASSPTAVVGLLGYTF. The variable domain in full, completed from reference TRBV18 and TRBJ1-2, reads NAGVMQNPRHLVRRRGQEARLRCSPMKGHSHVYWYRQLPEEGLKFMVYLQKENIIDESGMPKERFSAEFPKEGPSILRIQQVVRGDSAAYFCASSPTAVVGLLGYTFGSGTRLTVV.